This T cell receptor (beta chain) is from a study of T cell responses to AZD1222 COVID-19 vaccine. On the study more broadly: Pooling was applied to second doses at about 4 or about 12 weeks.

The V and J ends lost 3 bases and 6 bases, in that order; junction bases with no gene match: 8. CDR1 and CDR2 (germline): LNHNV, YYDKDF (reference sequence). The CDR3 loop spans 16 amino acids. To note about this clone: Its antigen is not known.

Clones were sequenced by immunoSEQ multiplex PCR, and TCRdb holds only the in-frame ones, with some missing. The table has under 150,000 clones, about 93% seen once. Study results and limitations: Recipients of two AZD1222 doses showed rising Spike-specific TCR breadth and depth. Possibly, clonal diversity was underestimated; donors were largely white British and included more females. Vaccine-related CD4 TCRs covered spike, predominating at 160-218 and 743-854.

J is TRBJ2-1 and V is TRBV15; 10 bases fit TRBD2. This TCR came from an adult in good health. Sample: peripheral blood, taken on day 0 of AZD1222 vaccination. The CDR3 region is CATSRRTSGPFNEQFF. Written as DNA, the CDR3 is TGTGCCACCAGCAGGAGGACTAGCGGACCTTTCAATGAGCAGTTCTTC.